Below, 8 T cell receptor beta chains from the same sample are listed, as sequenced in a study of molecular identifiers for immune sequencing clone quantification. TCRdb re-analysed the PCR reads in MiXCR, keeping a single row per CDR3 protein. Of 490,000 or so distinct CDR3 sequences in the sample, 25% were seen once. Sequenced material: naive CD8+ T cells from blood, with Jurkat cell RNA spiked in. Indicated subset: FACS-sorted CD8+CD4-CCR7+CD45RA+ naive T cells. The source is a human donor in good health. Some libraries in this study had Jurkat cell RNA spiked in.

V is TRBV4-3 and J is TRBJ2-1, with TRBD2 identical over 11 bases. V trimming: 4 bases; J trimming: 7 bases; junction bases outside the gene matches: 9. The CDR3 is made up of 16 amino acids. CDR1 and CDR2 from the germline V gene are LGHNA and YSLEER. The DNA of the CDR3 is TGCGCCAGCAGCCCGGACGTAGCGGGGGGGGGTAATGAGCAGTTCTTC. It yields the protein CASSPDVAGGGNEQFF.

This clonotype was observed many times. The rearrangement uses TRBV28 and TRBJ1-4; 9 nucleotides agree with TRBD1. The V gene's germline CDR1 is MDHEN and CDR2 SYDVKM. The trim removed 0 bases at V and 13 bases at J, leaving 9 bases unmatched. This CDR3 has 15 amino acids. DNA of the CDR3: TGTGCCAGCAGTTTATGGGGGACAGGGTGGAACGGACTGTTTTTT. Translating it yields CASSLWGTGWNGLFF. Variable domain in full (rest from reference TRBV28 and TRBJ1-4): DVKVTQSSRYLVKRTGEKVFLECVQDMDHENMFWYRQDPGLGLRLIYFSYDVKMKEKGDIPEGYSVSREKKERFSLILESASTNQTSMYLCASSLWGTGWNGLFFGSGTQLSVL.

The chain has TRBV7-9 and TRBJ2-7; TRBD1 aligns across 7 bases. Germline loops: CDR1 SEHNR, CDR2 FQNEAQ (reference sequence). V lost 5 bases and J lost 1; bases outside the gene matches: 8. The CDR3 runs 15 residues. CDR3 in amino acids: CASSTEGDSSYEQYF. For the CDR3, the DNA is TGTGCCAGCAGCACAGAGGGGGACAGTTCCTACGAGCAGTACTTC.

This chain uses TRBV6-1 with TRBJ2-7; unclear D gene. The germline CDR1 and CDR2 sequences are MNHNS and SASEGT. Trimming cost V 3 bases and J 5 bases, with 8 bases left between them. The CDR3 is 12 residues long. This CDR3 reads CASSDPSDEQYF. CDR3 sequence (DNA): TGTGCCAGCAGTGACCCGTCAGACGAGCAGTACTTC.

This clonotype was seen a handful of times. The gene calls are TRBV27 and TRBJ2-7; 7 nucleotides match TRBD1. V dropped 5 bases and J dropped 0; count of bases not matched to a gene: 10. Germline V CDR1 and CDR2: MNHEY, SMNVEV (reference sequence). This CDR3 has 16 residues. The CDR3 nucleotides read TGTGCCAGCAGTCCCGATACAGGGGTTAGCTCCTACGAGCAGTACTTC. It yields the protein CASSPDTGVSSYEQYF.

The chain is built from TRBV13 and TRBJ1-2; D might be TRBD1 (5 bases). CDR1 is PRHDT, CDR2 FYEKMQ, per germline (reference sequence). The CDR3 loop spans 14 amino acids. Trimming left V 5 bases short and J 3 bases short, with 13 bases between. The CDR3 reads CASSAGQGDYGYTF. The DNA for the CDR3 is TGTGCCAGCAGCGCCGGTCAGGGAGACTATGGCTACACCTTC.

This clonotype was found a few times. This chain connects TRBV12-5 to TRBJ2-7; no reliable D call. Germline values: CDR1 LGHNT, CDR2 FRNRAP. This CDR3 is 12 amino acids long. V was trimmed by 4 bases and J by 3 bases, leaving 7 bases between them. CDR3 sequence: CASGSPNYEQYF. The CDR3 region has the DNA TGTGCTAGTGGTTCCCCAAACTACGAGCAGTACTTC.

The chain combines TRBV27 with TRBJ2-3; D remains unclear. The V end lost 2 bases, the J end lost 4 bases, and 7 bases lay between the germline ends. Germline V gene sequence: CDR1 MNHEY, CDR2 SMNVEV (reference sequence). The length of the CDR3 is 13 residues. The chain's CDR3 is CASSLIRADTQYF. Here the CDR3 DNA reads TGTGCCAGCAGTTTAATTAGAGCAGATACGCAGTATTTT.